This T cell receptor beta chain was obtained from a study of blood T cell repertoires in COVID-19 (dated by TCRdb to about 2020). Regarding the complete study: The collaborator samples originated in the United States, Italy and Spain and spanned the acute and convalescent phases of COVID-19. The prospective study material was composed of cDNA or gDNA derived from T cells, B-cell-depleted T cells, or PBMCs. Deeply sampled blood TCRbeta repertoires from subjects exposed to, actively infected with, or recovered from COVID-19 were included in the dataset. The repertoires were made available in a free public database intended to serve as a resource for research on the immune response to SARS-CoV-2. The samples were drawn from two sources: the first 160 participants of the ongoing ImmuneRACE study, and 1,000 to 1,500 subjects contributed by 6 global collaborators. The sample metadata nearly always contained a de-identified subject ID, COVID-19 status, age in years and sex. Where HLA class I and class II types were available, the types were taken from metadata supplied by the sample provider, not from assay-based typing. What the research found in general, with its limitations: How much clinical and demographic metadata was included differed by source and by participant, and the metadata was provided uncurated.

The CDR3 has 16 amino acids, counting the end cysteine and phenylalanine. This entry keeps only the CDR3 DNA: 48 bases, framed from base 1. Unmatched junction bases come to 6, with V trimmed by 2 bases and J by 2 bases. Reading the germline V gene gives CDR1 LGHNA and CDR2 YNFKEQ. Collaborating institutions collected whole blood in K2EDTA tubes following their own protocols. For TCRbeta analysis, collaborators shipped samples as frozen whole blood, isolated PBMCs, or DNA extracted from either of those sample types. TCRbeta CDR3 regions were amplified from genomic DNA by means of the immunoSEQ Assay, a bias-controlled multiplex PCR. On the study's bioinformatics: Nucleated cell counts per sample were estimated from amplification of reference gene primers within the assay. To quantify the absolute abundance of each unique TCRbeta CDR3 rearrangement, sequence reads were collapsed and filtered. For each sample, productive Simpson clonality was calculated as the square root of Simpson's diversity index over productive rearrangements. TCRdb took this table from immuneACCESS and kept in-frame rearrangements with V and J called. Such tables lack part of the clones; where checked against another copy, unresolved V genes explain under half of the gap, and the rest is unexplained. The D gene and trimming were derived from the DNA, and the V and J assignments and clone size from that table. This sample lists about 150,000 clones; approximately 83% were detected once. The top ten hold roughly 1.9% of the sample.

Points on this clone: It has no known antigen specificity. The record has no base qualities; no much larger clone is one base away.

The rearranged chain carries TRBV4-2 and TRBJ1-5, with 7 middle bases fitting TRBD1. Specimen: peripheral blood. The clonotype was recovered from a woman older than 75 with acute or convalescent COVID-19. The DNA sequence is TGTGCCAGCAGCCAAACGAACAGGGGAGGCAATCAGCCCCAGCATTTT. This sequence encodes CASSQTNRGGNQPQHF.